In its sample, the clone carrying this T cell receptor (beta chain) was seen a few times. Its antigen is as yet unknown. Investigators amplified TCR beta CDR3 regions from RNA transcripts. Amplification began with first-round RT-PCR using HTBI primers, then second-round multiplex PCR was performed. MiXCR was run by TCRdb on the multiplex PCR reads, yielding one entry per CDR3 protein. The sample includes a few hundred thousand distinct CDR3 sequences, under 25% seen only once; the top ten take roughly 3.2%. Clinical symptoms, serum thyroxine, TRAb, thyroid ultrasound and orbital computed tomography were relied on for diagnosis. Trimming shortened V by 2 bases and J by 3 bases, and 10 bases separated the two germline ends. Germline-derived CDR1 and CDR2 are SGHAT and FQNNGV. There are 14 residues in the CDR3. This specimen belongs to a study of Graves' ophthalmopathy and Graves' hyperthyroidism. Whole-study context: Blood was drawn at initial diagnosis, before any treatment. Study findings and constraints: In blood appeared most of the expanded thyroid clonotypes whose frequency exceeded 0.001.

The chain recombines TRBV11-2 with TRBJ2-5, with D maybe TRBD2 (6 bases). Sequencing input: peripheral blood. This sequence originates from a woman aged 18-35 years with stable Graves' hyperthyroidism. CDR3 protein: CASSLNGGKETQYF. The CDR3 coding sequence is TGTGCCAGCAGCTTAAACGGCGGGAAAGAGACCCAGTACTTC.